A selection of T cell receptor beta chains follows, all from one sample in a study of cytomegalovirus exposure and HLA in healthy donors. Some clones are missing from TCRdb's copy, which holds only in-frame ones; the method was immunoSEQ multiplex PCR. There are some 150,000 clones in the sample; about 80% occur only once, and 1.7% lies in the top ten. Sequenced material: PBMCs. Source of these receptors: a woman in her twenties or thirties in good health and CMV-seronegative. Both conserved end residues are part of each CDR3. The order of the fields is J gene, V gene, clone size, D gene, CDR3 protein, CDR3 DNA. A D gene is named only where the DNA matches it firmly. The size field is filled for only some rows; it gives once, few, many or a size class.

>TRBJ2-2|TRBV2|NA|TRBD1
CASRGQGNTGELFF
TGTGCCAGCAGGGGACAGGGAAACACCGGGGAGCTGTTTTTT
>TRBJ2-1|TRBV9|NA|TRBD2
CASSGAGSSYNEQFF
TGTGCCAGCAGCGGAGCGGGGAGCTCCTACAATGAGCAGTTCTTC
>TRBJ1-5|TRBV15|NA|NA
CATRSRSGQPQHF
TGTGCCACCAGGTCAAGGTCGGGTCAGCCCCAGCATTTT
>TRBJ1-4|TRBV5-1|NA|NA
CASSLSRIETNEKLFF
TGCGCCAGCAGCTTGAGCAGGATAGAAACTAATGAAAAACTGTTTTTT
>TRBJ2-3|TRBV7-3|NA|NA
CASSLGGLTDTQYF
TGTGCCAGCAGCTTAGGAGGCCTCACAGATACGCAGTATTTT
>TRBJ2-3|TRBV5-5|NA|NA
CASSLQGDTQYF
TGTGCCAGCAGCTTGCAGGGGGATACGCAGTATTTT
>TRBJ2-6|TRBV25-1|NA|NA
CASRGPSGGANVLTF
TGTGCCAGCAGGGGCCCATCCGGTGGGGCCAACGTCCTGACTTTC
>TRBJ2-1|TRBV9|once|TRBD2
CASSVRLAGASYNEQFF
TGTGCCAGCAGCGTTAGACTAGCGGGGGCCTCCTACAATGAGCAGTTCTTC
>TRBJ1-2|TRBV7-3|few|TRBD1
CASSLRPDREWNGYTF
TGTGCCAGCAGCTTACGGCCGGACAGGGAGTGGAATGGCTACACCTTC
>TRBJ1-1|TRBV27|NA|NA
CASSLRAGSNTEAFF
TGTGCCAGCAGTTTAAGAGCAGGGTCGAACACTGAAGCTTTCTTT
>TRBJ1-4|TRBV29-1|NA|TRBD1
CSVYRGLDEKLFF
TGCAGCGTTTACAGGGGGCTTGATGAAAAACTGTTTTTT